These T cell receptor beta chains were read from a single sample in a study of cytomegalovirus exposure and HLA in healthy donors. Using immunoSEQ multiplex PCR, the repertoire was profiled, and TCRdb retains in-frame clones only, with some absent. The sample has fewer than 200,000 clones, more than 80% seen once. Material for sequencing was PBMCs. These receptors came from a woman younger than 35 in good health and CMV-seronegative. Each CDR3 is given with its conserved first and last residue. D genes are given only for firm matches. Rows may omit the clone size; those that give it use once, few, many or a size class.

clone size	D gene	J gene	V gene	CDR3 protein	CDR3 DNA
-	TRBD1	TRBJ1-5	TRBV4-1	CASSQQGARNQPQHF	TGCGCCAGCAGCCAACAGGGGGCGCGAAATCAGCCCCAGCATTTT
-	TRBD1	TRBJ2-7	TRBV5-6	CASSLGGQGDEQYF	TGTGCCAGCAGCTTGGGTGGACAGGGGGACGAGCAGTACTTC
once	-	TRBJ2-7	TRBV2	CASSPLTYEQYF	TGTGCCAGCAGTCCGTTAACCTACGAGCAGTACTTC
-	TRBD1	TRBJ2-5	TRBV7-9	CASSPPGQGQETQYF	TGTGCCAGCAGCCCTCCGGGACAGGGTCAAGAGACCCAGTACTTC
-	TRBD1	TRBJ2-1	TRBV4-1	CASSVRGLSANEQFF	TGCGCCAGCTCCGTAAGGGGGCTCTCGGCCAATGAGCAGTTCTTC
-	TRBD1	TRBJ2-2	TRBV7-9	CASSLSPPGQDTGELFF	TGTGCCAGCAGCTTATCCCCACCGGGACAGGATACCGGGGAGCTGTTTTTT
-	TRBD1	TRBJ1-2	TRBV29-1	CSVAGGQGAVNYGYTF	TGCAGCGTTGCCGGGGGACAGGGGGCGGTTAACTATGGCTACACCTTC
-	-	TRBJ2-5	TRBV13	CASSSYDRDFETQYF	TGTGCCAGCAGCTCCTATGACAGGGACTTTGAGACCCAGTACTTC
-	TRBD1	TRBJ1-2	TRBV19	CASKGDSHNYGYTF	TGTGCCAGTAAAGGGGACAGCCACAACTATGGCTACACCTTC
-	-	TRBJ1-4	TRBV5-4	CASSLGQTEKLFF	TGTGCCAGCAGCTTGGGACAGACTGAAAAACTGTTTTTT
-	-	TRBJ1-4	TRBV6-5	CASREDSANEKLFF	TGTGCCAGCAGAGAGGACTCGGCTAATGAAAAACTGTTTTTT
-	TRBD2	TRBJ2-1	TRBV2	CASSLGGLAGGISNEQFF	TGTGCCAGCAGCCTTGGGGGGCTAGCGGGGGGGATTAGCAATGAGCAGTTCTTC
-	-	TRBJ2-7	TRBV18	CASSPGLAGGEQYF	TGTGCCAGCTCACCGGGCCTAGCCGGGGGCGAGCAGTACTTC
-	TRBD2	TRBJ2-3	TRBV13	CASSLYIDPAGGRNTQYF	TGTGCCAGCAGCTTATATATCGACCCAGCGGGGGGCCGAAATACGCAGTATTTT
-	TRBD1	TRBJ2-5	TRBV6-1	CASSRDRVSETQYF	TGTGCCAGCAGTCGGGACAGGGTTTCAGAGACCCAGTACTTC
-	-	TRBJ1-4	TRBV19	CASSIWGANEKLFF	TGTGCCAGTAGTATTTGGGGGGCTAATGAAAAACTGTTTTTT
-	-	TRBJ1-2	TRBV6-5	CASSYSSTEADGYTF	TGTGCCAGCAGTTACTCTTCTACGGAGGCGGATGGCTACACCTTC
-	-	TRBJ2-7	TRBV25-1	CASSENTDRRSNYEQYF	TGTGCCAGCAGTGAAAATACCGACAGGAGAAGCAACTACGAGCAGTACTTC
-	TRBD1	TRBJ1-5	TRBV6-6	CASRPQGAGNQPQHF	TGTGCCAGCAGACCACAGGGGGCCGGAAATCAGCCCCAGCATTTT
-	-	TRBJ1-4	TRBV7-9	CASSGPRGTNEKLFF	TGTGCCAGCAGCGGACCCAGGGGAACTAATGAAAAACTGTTTTTT
once	TRBD1	TRBJ1-5	TRBV6-5	CASSYGQGLQPQHF	TGTGCCAGCAGTTACGGACAGGGGCTCCAGCCCCAGCATTTT
-	TRBD1	TRBJ1-1	TRBV11-1	CASRQGARRVNTEAFF	TGTGCCAGCAGGCAGGGGGCTCGTCGAGTGAACACTGAAGCTTTCTTT